Listed below are T cell receptor beta chains from one sample, sequenced in a study of human T cells and chemical hapten exposure. TCRdb re-called the RACE reads through MiXCR, storing one row per CDR3 protein. Of around 50,000 distinct CDR3 sequences listed, approximately 9.1% are singletons. The source was whole blood, collected in connection with sensitization to the hapten diphenylcyclopropenone (DPC). These receptors were collected from a woman aged 45-59 years with alopecia areata. Some clones in this sample may be carry-over from other donors' samples. Both conserved end residues are part of each CDR3. The D gene is left open where the match is weak. Size is stated for part of the rows, as once, few or many counts, or as a class when the clone is expanded.

j_call: TRBJ2-2; v_call: TRBV15; d_call: NA; clone_size: many; cdr3_aa: CATSRVQRQGELFF; cdr3_nt: TGTGCCACCAGCAGAGTTCAGCGGCAAGGGGAGCTGTTTTTT
j_call: TRBJ2-1; v_call: TRBV19; d_call: TRBD2; clone_size: many; cdr3_aa: CASSTSGSVNEQFF; cdr3_nt: TGTGCCAGTAGCACTAGCGGGAGCGTTAATGAGCAGTTCTTC
j_call: TRBJ2-7; v_call: TRBV20-1; d_call: NA; clone_size: many; cdr3_aa: CSARSVHEQYF; cdr3_nt: TGCAGTGCCCGCTCGGTCCACGAGCAGTACTTC
j_call: TRBJ2-3; v_call: TRBV9; d_call: TRBD2; clone_size: NA; cdr3_aa: CVSSVQAGAPDTQYF; cdr3_nt: TGTGTCAGCAGCGTACAAGCGGGGGCCCCAGATACGCAGTATTTT
j_call: TRBJ2-5; v_call: TRBV12-3/TRBV12-4; d_call: NA; clone_size: NA; cdr3_aa: CASSFGGGGAETQYF; cdr3_nt: TGTGCCAGCAGTTTTGGCGGAGGGGGCGCAGAGACCCAGTACTTC
j_call: TRBJ2-7; v_call: TRBV20-1; d_call: TRBD2; clone_size: few; cdr3_aa: CSASGGRARGEQYF; cdr3_nt: TGCAGTGCTAGTGGCGGGAGGGCCAGAGGTGAGCAGTACTTC
j_call: TRBJ1-5; v_call: TRBV7-9; d_call: NA; clone_size: NA; cdr3_aa: CASSFAADQPQHF; cdr3_nt: TGTGCCAGCAGTTTCGCGGCGGATCAGCCCCAGCATTTT
j_call: TRBJ2-1; v_call: TRBV2; d_call: NA; clone_size: many; cdr3_aa: CAIRFSTGTPKDEQFF; cdr3_nt: TGTGCCATCCGGTTCTCCACGGGGACTCCAAAAGATGAGCAGTTCTTC
j_call: TRBJ1-1; v_call: TRBV12-5; d_call: NA; clone_size: NA; cdr3_aa: CASGGNEAFF; cdr3_nt: TGTGCTAGTGGGGGGAATGAAGCTTTCTTT
j_call: TRBJ2-1; v_call: TRBV5-1; d_call: NA; clone_size: many; cdr3_aa: CASSWGSGSSYNEQFF; cdr3_nt: TGCGCCAGCAGCTGGGGGTCCGGGAGCTCCTACAATGAGCAGTTCTTC
j_call: TRBJ2-2; v_call: TRBV6-5; d_call: NA; clone_size: many; cdr3_aa: CATLTSGTGELFF; cdr3_nt: TGTGCCACGCTCACGTCGGGCACCGGGGAGCTGTTTTTT
j_call: TRBJ1-1; v_call: TRBV3-1; d_call: NA; clone_size: many; cdr3_aa: CASWDSRRRAFF; cdr3_nt: TGTGCCAGCTGGGACTCCCGACGTAGAGCTTTCTTT
j_call: TRBJ1-6; v_call: TRBV10-3; d_call: TRBD1; clone_size: few; cdr3_aa: CAISEKRTGENLSPLHF; cdr3_nt: TGTGCCATCAGTGAGAAACGGACAGGGGAGAACCTTTCACCCCTCCACTTT
j_call: TRBJ2-1; v_call: TRBV15; d_call: TRBD2; clone_size: many; cdr3_aa: CATSRGRGLVVHEQFF; cdr3_nt: TGTGCCACCAGCAGAGGTCGGGGACTAGTGGTCCATGAGCAGTTCTTC
j_call: TRBJ2-2; v_call: TRBV5-1; d_call: NA; clone_size: many; cdr3_aa: CASSLDSGQTGELFF; cdr3_nt: TGCGCCAGCAGCTTGGATAGCGGCCAAACCGGGGAGCTGTTTTTT
j_call: TRBJ1-1; v_call: TRBV23-1; d_call: NA; clone_size: many; cdr3_aa: CASSQSRGNTEAFF; cdr3_nt: TGCGCCAGCAGTCAATCGAGGGGTAACACTGAAGCTTTCTTT
j_call: TRBJ1-4; v_call: TRBV7-9; d_call: NA; clone_size: many; cdr3_aa: CASSAGAQVREKLFF; cdr3_nt: TGTGCCAGCAGCGCCGGGGCCCAAGTCCGTGAAAAACTGTTTTTT
j_call: TRBJ2-7; v_call: TRBV27; d_call: TRBD2; clone_size: NA; cdr3_aa: CASSDRLADKYF; cdr3_nt: TGTGCCAGCAGTGACAGACTAGCAGACAAGTACTTC
j_call: TRBJ1-2; v_call: TRBV18; d_call: NA; clone_size: many; cdr3_aa: CASSLAGPRGYTF; cdr3_nt: TGTGCCAGCTCGCTCGCAGGGCCAAGAGGCTACACCTTC
j_call: TRBJ1-2; v_call: TRBV28; d_call: NA; clone_size: NA; cdr3_aa: CASSSPTEWGDTF; cdr3_nt: TGTGCCAGCAGTTCGCCCACAGAATGGGGAGACACCTTC
j_call: TRBJ2-1; v_call: TRBV7-9; d_call: NA; clone_size: few; cdr3_aa: CASSLVLAGNEQFF; cdr3_nt: TGTGCCAGCAGCTTAGTTTTAGCTGGGAATGAGCAGTTCTTC
j_call: TRBJ2-1; v_call: TRBV7-8; d_call: NA; clone_size: few; cdr3_aa: CASSKAGNEQFF; cdr3_nt: TGTGCCAGCAGCAAAGCAGGCAATGAGCAGTTCTTC
j_call: TRBJ2-7; v_call: TRBV7-2; d_call: TRBD2; clone_size: many; cdr3_aa: CASSPGLAAYEQYF; cdr3_nt: TGTGCCAGCAGCCCGGGACTAGCGGCCTACGAGCAGTACTTC
j_call: TRBJ2-1; v_call: TRBV20-1; d_call: TRBD2; clone_size: many; cdr3_aa: CSARARTSGSSYNEQFF; cdr3_nt: TGCAGTGCTAGAGCCCGGACTAGCGGGAGCTCCTACAATGAGCAGTTCTTC
j_call: TRBJ2-3; v_call: TRBV11-3; d_call: NA; clone_size: few; cdr3_aa: CASSLSSPDTQYF; cdr3_nt: TGTGCCAGCAGCTTAAGTAGCCCAGATACGCAGTATTTT
j_call: TRBJ2-1; v_call: TRBV6-1; d_call: NA; clone_size: few; cdr3_aa: CASSPMWASVYNEQFF; cdr3_nt: TGTGCCAGCAGTCCCATGTGGGCTAGCGTATACAATGAGCAGTTCTTC
j_call: TRBJ2-5; v_call: TRBV20-1; d_call: NA; clone_size: many; cdr3_aa: CSATAQETQYF; cdr3_nt: TGCAGTGCTACCGCCCAAGAGACCCAGTACTTC
j_call: TRBJ2-1; v_call: TRBV29-1; d_call: NA; clone_size: many; cdr3_aa: CSVGRPGGNNEQFF; cdr3_nt: TGCAGCGTTGGGAGGCCCGGAGGTAACAATGAGCAGTTCTTC
j_call: TRBJ1-1; v_call: TRBV12-3/TRBV12-4; d_call: NA; clone_size: many; cdr3_aa: CASSRTGRGTEAFF; cdr3_nt: TGTGCCAGCAGTCGAACCGGACGGGGCACTGAAGCTTTCTTT